Each of the 31 T cell receptor beta chains below was sequenced from the same sample in a study of T-cell reconstitution after alpha-beta-depleted transplantation in children. Unique molecular identifiers were incorporated when the TCRbeta library was constructed. TCRdb recomputed calls from the PCR reads with MiXCR, one row per CDR3 protein. This sample carries approximately 590,000 distinct CDR3 sequences, 10% to 13% of them seen once, and the ten largest clones take 3.5% to 5%. The input for sequencing was PBMCs from the stem cell graft donor, taken from the stem cell graft. These receptors were taken from a human donor who donated a stem cell graft to a child with acute myeloid leukemia.

In its sample, this clonotype was seen many times. The CDR3: CASSQAVRSYEQYF. DNA for the CDR3: TGCGCCAGCAGCCAAGCTGTACGGTCATACGAGCAGTACTTC. V is TRBV4-3 and J is TRBJ2-7; D remains unclear. This CDR3 region has 14 residues. Trimming stripped 1 base from V and 4 bases from J, with 11 bases between. Germline CDR1 is LGHNA and CDR2 is YSLEER.

The chain is built from TRBV20-1 and TRBJ2-3; 7 bases match TRBD2. After removal of 6 bases from V and 6 bases from J, the junction contained 3 bases not matched to a gene. The CDR3 consists of 11 residues. Per germline, CDR1 DFQATT and CDR2 SNEGSKA (reference sequence). CDR3 coding DNA: TGCAGTGCCGGGGAGGGGGATACGCAGTATTTT. It translates to CSAGEGDTQYF.

The chain uses TRBV6-2 or TRBV6-3 and TRBJ2-4, with 10 bases identical to TRBD1. The CDR3 runs to 12 residues. CDR1 and CDR2 (germline): MNHEY, SVGEGT. V dropped 6 bases and J dropped 9; count of bases not matched to a gene: 2. This CDR3 reads CASRDRGTIQYF. The CDR3 DNA reads as TGTGCCAGCAGGGACAGGGGGACCATTCAGTACTTC.

The chain uses TRBV4-3 and TRBJ2-7, with 7 bases lining up with TRBD2. Germline V CDR1 and CDR2: LGHNA, YSLEER. Unmatched junction bases numbered 9, after V lost 0 bases and J lost 4 bases. This CDR3 contains 16 residues. The CDR3 DNA is TGCGCCAGCAGCCAAGATCGTGCGGGAGAAGGTTACGAGCAGTACTTC. Translated: CASSQDRAGEGYEQYF.

Notes on this clonotype: This CDR3 fails to terminate in the conserved phenylalanine or tryptophan, so it likely reflects a read error. The rearrangement uses TRBV18 and TRBJ2-7, with 7 bases matching TRBD1. This CDR3 contains 14 residues. The V and J ends lost 0 bases and 2 bases, in that order; junction bases with no gene match: 1. CDR1 is KGHSH, CDR2 LQKENI, per germline. The CDR3 region is CASSPPDRPYEQYL. In DNA, the CDR3 is TGTGCCAGCTCACCACCGGACAGGCCCTACGAGCAGTACTTG.

This clonotype was seen more than once but under ten times. This chain joins TRBV27 and TRBJ2-7, with D possibly called TRBD1 or TRBD2 (5 bases each). Germline loops: CDR1 MNHEY, CDR2 SMNVEV (reference sequence). The germline V and J ends were trimmed by 6 bases and 0 bases, with 12 bases remaining between them. CDR3 length: 14 amino acids. The CDR3 sequence: CASRLRDGSYEQYF. For the CDR3, the DNA is TGTGCCAGCAGGCTCCGGGACGGCTCCTACGAGCAGTACTTC.

The chain employs TRBV20-1 and TRBJ2-1, with TRBD2 matching 8 bases. Germline CDR1 and CDR2: DFQATT and SNEGSKA (reference sequence). This CDR3 contains 14 residues. J was trimmed by 4 bases and V by 6 bases; bases with no gene match: 8. CDR3 sequence (DNA): TGCAGTGCCATTAGGAGCGGGAGTTACAATGAGCAGTTCTTC. It encodes CSAIRSGSYNEQFF.

V is TRBV20-1 and J is TRBJ2-3; 10 bases match TRBD2. This CDR3 region has 14 residues. J gave up 4 bases and V 5 bases, and 6 bases lay outside the gene matches. Germline V CDR1 and CDR2: DFQATT, SNEGSKA (reference sequence). The DNA of the CDR3 is TGCAGTGCTGATATAGCGGGAGGTCCAGATACGCAGTATTTT. Its translation: CSADIAGGPDTQYF.

The table lists this clonotype with many counts. The gene calls are TRBV3-1 and TRBJ1-5; 11 bases line up with TRBD1. This CDR3 contains 15 residues. After removal of 5 bases from V and 7 bases from J, the junction contained 7 bases not matched to a gene. Germline-derived CDR1 and CDR2 are LGHDT and YNNKEL (reference sequence). CDR3 nucleotide sequence: TGTGCCAGCAGCATCGGACAGGGGGCGAACCAGCCCCAGCATTTT. Translation: CASSIGQGANQPQHF.

The CDR3 nucleotides read TGCGCCAGCAGCGCAGGAAGGGTAGCAGACACCGGGGAGCTGTTTTTT. This codes for CASSAGRVADTGELFF. This chain links TRBV5-1 with TRBJ2-2; D gene unclear. The CDR3 contains 16 residues. The germline gives CDR1 SGHRS, CDR2 YFSETQ. V was pared by 4 bases and J by 3 bases, with 16 bases between.

The chain employs TRBV7-3 and TRBJ2-1; unclear D gene. Trimming pared 3 bases from V and 3 bases from J, leaving 12 bases between. CDR3 length: 15 residues. Germline V gives CDR1 SGHTA, CDR2 FQGTGA. CDR3 nucleotide sequence: TGTGCCAGCAGCTTCTCGGGTGATTTCTACAATGAGCAGTTCTTC. Translation gives CASSFSGDFYNEQFF.

This rearrangement joins TRBV3-1 to TRBJ2-2; TRBD2 agrees at 7 bases. The germline V gene has CDR1 LGHDT and CDR2 YNNKEL (reference sequence). The V gene end was trimmed by 0 bases and the J gene end by 1 base; junction bases not matched to a gene: 11. The CDR3 runs 19 residues. CDR3 DNA sequence: TGTGCCAGCAGCCAAGATCTCGATAGCGGGCCGGGGAACACCGGGGAGCTGTTTTTT. Its protein is CASSQDLDSGPGNTGELFF.

This rearrangement joins TRBV5-1 to TRBJ2-1, with unresolved D. The V gene's germline CDR1 is SGHRS and CDR2 YFSETQ. The V gene lost 0 bases and the J gene lost 8 bases, with 12 bases spanning the gap. CDR3 length equals 14 residues. The CDR3 nucleotides are TGCGCCAGCAGCTTGGTAGGGATGGTCGATGAGCAGTTCTTC. Residues: CASSLVGMVDEQFF.

There are many counts of this clonotype. The chain uses TRBV7-6 and TRBJ2-5; no definite D call. Germline values: CDR1 SGHVS, CDR2 FNYEAQ. V shed 0 bases and J shed 0 bases, with 8 bases lying between them. The CDR3 runs to 15 residues. CDR3 loop: CASSLAILNQETQYF. The CDR3 nucleotides are TGTGCCAGCAGCTTAGCGATCTTGAACCAAGAGACCCAGTACTTC.

This clonotype has a handful of counts. The chain couples TRBV25-1 to TRBJ2-5; no clear D. CDR1 and CDR2 (germline): MGHDK, SYGVNS. Trimming left V 3 bases short and J 5 bases short, with 10 bases between. The CDR3 is 13 amino acids. In nucleotides, the CDR3 is TGTGCCAGCAGTGATTTTGGTTTCGAGACCCAGTACTTC. It codes for CASSDFGFETQYF. The full variable domain, its missing parts supplied by reference TRBV25-1 and TRBJ2-5, is EADIYQTPRYLVIGTGKKITLECSQTMGHDKMYWYQQDPGMELHLIHYSYGVNSTEKGDLSSESTVSRIRTEHFPLTLESARPSHTSQYLCASSDFGFETQYFGPGTRLLVL.

The chain links TRBV3-1 to TRBJ2-7, with unresolved D. This CDR3 comprises 13 residues. Germline CDR1 is LGHDT and CDR2 is YNNKEL (reference sequence). V dropped 1 base and J dropped 5 bases, with 9 bases sitting between them. The CDR3 is CASSQGGGNEQYF. CDR3 sequence (DNA): TGTGCCAGCAGCCAAGGCGGTGGGAACGAGCAGTACTTC.

The rearrangement joins TRBV10-3 to TRBJ2-1, with D tentatively TRBD2 (5 bases). V gave up 8 bases and J gave up 5 bases, with 10 bases separating them. This CDR3 spans 12 amino acids. Germline CDR1 ENHRY, CDR2 SYGVKD. The CDR3 DNA reads TGTGCCATCGGAAAAGCGGACAATGAGCAGTTCTTC. Its translation is CAIGKADNEQFF.

This clonotype occurred many times. This sequence joins TRBV6-2 or TRBV6-3 and TRBJ2-7, with 9 bases matching TRBD1. CDR1 and CDR2 (germline): MNHEY, SVGEGT. V gave up 2 bases and J gave up 0 bases; unmatched junction bases: 5. This CDR3 comprises 16 residues. As DNA, the CDR3 is TGTGCCAGCAGTTACGGGGGACAGGGAATCTCCTACGAGCAGTACTTC. Amino acid sequence: CASSYGGQGISYEQYF.

A note on this clonotype: Germline and junction disagree at one end, which may indicate a read error. V gene TRBV20-1 combines with J gene TRBJ2-1; D is uncertain. CDR1 and CDR2 from the germline V gene are DFQATT and SNEGSKA (reference sequence). This CDR3 is built from 14 residues. The CDR3 reads CSARTGASLNERFF. The CDR3 DNA reads TGCAGTGCTAGAACCGGAGCCTCCCTCAATGAGCGGTTCTTC.

This clonotype was observed a handful of times. The CDR3 is CASSGRDRGNEQFF. For the CDR3, the DNA is TGTGCCAGCAGCGGGCGGGATCGAGGCAATGAGCAGTTCTTC. The chain links TRBV11-2 to TRBJ2-1, with D maybe TRBD2 (6 bases). This CDR3 region has 14 residues. V lost 5 bases and J lost 6, with 14 bases in between. Germline V gene sequence: CDR1 SGHAT, CDR2 FQNNGV. The whole variable domain, filled in from reference TRBV11-2 and TRBJ2-1, reads EAGVAQSPRYKIIEKRQSVAFWCNPISGHATLYWYQQILGQGPKLLIQFQNNGVVDDSQLPKDRFSAERLKGVDSTLKIQPAKLEDSAVYLCASSGRDRGNEQFFGPGTRLTVL.

This clonotype was detected ten times or more. This chain links TRBV29-1 with TRBJ1-2; TRBD1 matches 9 bases. Germline CDR1 SQVTM, CDR2 ANQGSEA. V lost 1 base to trimming and J lost 8 bases; unmatched junction nucleotides: 8. The CDR3 totals 14 residues. The CDR3 DNA sequence: TGCAGCGTTGAAGCCGGGGACAGGGATAGGGGCTACACCTTC. Its translation is CSVEAGDRDRGYTF.

This clonotype was observed at least ten times. The CDR3, as DNA: TGTGCCAGCAGTTCGTCTAGCGGTTACAATGAGCAGTTCTTC. Translation: CASSSSSGYNEQFF. The chain uses TRBV28 and TRBJ2-1; the match to TRBD2 covers 7 bases. CDR1 MDHEN and CDR2 SYDVKM come from the germline V gene. Trimming removed 4 bases from V and 4 bases from J; junction bases left unmatched: 4. CDR3 length: 14 amino acids.

This rearrangement joins TRBV30 to TRBJ2-7; 11 bases match TRBD1. Germline CDR1 reads GTSNPN; CDR2 reads SVGIG (reference sequence). This CDR3 is built from 14 residues. The J segment lost 2 bases and the V segment lost 6 bases, leaving 6 bases of the junction unmatched. As DNA, the CDR3 is TGTGCCTGTCGTAAGGGACAGGGGGCCTACGAGCAGTACTTC. Protein sequence: CACRKGQGAYEQYF.

This chain joins TRBV15 and TRBJ2-3; 11 nucleotides agree with TRBD2. The CDR3 spans 16 residues. After removal of 0 bases from V and 5 bases from J, the junction contained 4 bases not matched to a gene. The V gene's germline CDR1 is LNHNV and CDR2 YYDKDF (reference sequence). CDR3 sequence (DNA): TGTGCCACCAGCAGAGATCTAGCGGGAGGTGTAGATACGCAGTATTTT. It is translated as CATSRDLAGGVDTQYF. The full variable domain, with the rest looked up from reference TRBV15 and TRBJ2-3, is DAMVIQNPRYQVTQFGKPVTLSCSQTLNHNVMYWYQQKSSQAPKLLFHYYDKDFNNEADTPDNFQSRRPNTSFCFLDIRSPGLGDTAMYLCATSRDLAGGVDTQYFGPGTRLTVL.

This clonotype has only a few counts. V usage is TRBV2 and J usage is TRBJ2-3; a possible D gene is TRBD2 (6 bases). The CDR3 extends over 16 amino acids. The germline CDR1 and CDR2 sequences are SNHLY and FYNNEI. The V end was cut by 1 base, the J end by 2 bases, with 13 bases between. CDR3 in DNA: TGTGCCAGCAGTGAAGGGAGGGCAGCTTTCACAGATACGCAGTATTTT. Translated: CASSEGRAAFTDTQYF.

The V and J genes are TRBV13 and TRBJ2-7, with D maybe TRBD2 (5 bases). V was cut by 4 bases and J by 2 bases, with 18 bases left in between. The germline V gene has CDR1 PRHDT and CDR2 FYEKMQ (reference sequence). The CDR3 extends over 16 amino acids. The DNA for the CDR3 is TGTGCCAGCAGCTGCATGGCTAGTGAGGGAGCCTACGAGCAGTACTTC. This gives the protein CASSCMASEGAYEQYF.

This clonotype was counted ten times or more. The chain is built from TRBV7-2 and TRBJ2-1; D may be TRBD2 (6 bases). This CDR3 spans 15 amino acids. Germline V gene data show CDR1 as SGHTA and CDR2 as FQGNSA. V shed 1 base and J shed 6 bases, with 13 bases lying between them. The CDR3 here is CASSLVGGLRNEQFF. The CDR3 region has the DNA TGTGCCAGCAGCTTAGTCGGCGGACTACGCAATGAGCAGTTCTTC.

Only a few counts were recorded for this clonotype. This chain connects TRBV28 to TRBJ1-1, with TRBD1 matching 9 bases. This CDR3 comprises 15 residues. Germline assignment: CDR1 MDHEN and CDR2 SYDVKM. The V and J ends lost 6 bases and 7 bases, in that order; junction bases with no gene match: 12. CDR3 amino acids: CASRQTGGVVGEAFF. The CDR3 DNA is TGTGCCAGCAGACAAACAGGGGGCGTAGTCGGTGAAGCTTTCTTT.

In its sample, this clonotype was seen many times. This chain uses TRBV7-9 with TRBJ2-1; 9 nucleotides agree with TRBD1. Germline V CDR1 and CDR2: SEHNR, FQNEAQ (reference sequence). The CDR3 is 17 residues long. V lost 4 bases to trimming and J lost 5 bases; unmatched junction nucleotides: 12. The CDR3 DNA sequence: TGTGCCAGCAGCTCGTTATTACAGGGGGCGCCGAACAATGAGCAGTTCTTC. This sequence encodes CASSSLLQGAPNNEQFF.

Ten or more counts support this clonotype. The chain employs TRBV27 and TRBJ2-5; D unclear. CDR1 and CDR2 from the germline V gene are MNHEY and SMNVEV (reference sequence). Trimming cost V 6 bases and J 6 bases, with 11 bases left between them. The CDR3 is 12 residues long. Here the CDR3 DNA reads TGTGCCAGCAGAGCCGCTAGTAAGACCCAGTACTTC. Its translation is CASRAASKTQYF.

In this sample, this clonotype turned up a few times. The chain recombines TRBV9 with TRBJ2-7; possibly TRBD1 or TRBD2 for D (6 bases each). Germline V gene data show CDR1 as SGDLS and CDR2 as YYNGEE. The V gene lost 9 bases and the J gene lost 1 base, with 14 bases spanning the gap. The CDR3 covers 13 residues. CDR3 protein: CAKPGGTSYEQYF. The CDR3, as DNA: TGTGCCAAACCGGGCGGGACATCCTACGAGCAGTACTTC.